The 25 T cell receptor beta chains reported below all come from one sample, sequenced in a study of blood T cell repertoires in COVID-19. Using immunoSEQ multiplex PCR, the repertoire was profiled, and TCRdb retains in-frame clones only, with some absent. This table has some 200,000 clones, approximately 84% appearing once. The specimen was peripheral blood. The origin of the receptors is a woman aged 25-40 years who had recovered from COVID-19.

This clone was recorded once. The CDR3 DNA reads TGCGCCAGCAGCCAAGATTGGGGGCGTCCGTGGGAGACCCAGTACTTC. It specifies CASSQDWGRPWETQYF. V usage is TRBV4-1 and J usage is TRBJ2-5, with a tentative D call TRBD1 (6 bases). V gave up 0 bases and J gave up 5 bases, with 16 bases separating them. CDR1 and CDR2 from the germline V gene are MGHRA and YSYEKL. The CDR3 spans 16 residues.

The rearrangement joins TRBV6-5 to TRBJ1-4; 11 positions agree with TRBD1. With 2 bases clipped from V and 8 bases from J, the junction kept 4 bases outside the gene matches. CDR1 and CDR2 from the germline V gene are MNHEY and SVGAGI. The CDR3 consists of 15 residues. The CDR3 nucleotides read TGTGCCAGCAGTTACGGACAGGGGGCGCGGGAAAAACTGTTTTTT. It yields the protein CASSYGQGAREKLFF.

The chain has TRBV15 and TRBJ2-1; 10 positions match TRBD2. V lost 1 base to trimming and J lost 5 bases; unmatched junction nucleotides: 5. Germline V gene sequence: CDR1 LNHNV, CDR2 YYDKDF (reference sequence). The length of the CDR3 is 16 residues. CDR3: CATSRASGRENNEQFF. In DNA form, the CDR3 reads TGTGCCACCAGCAGAGCCAGCGGGAGGGAAAACAATGAGCAGTTCTTC.

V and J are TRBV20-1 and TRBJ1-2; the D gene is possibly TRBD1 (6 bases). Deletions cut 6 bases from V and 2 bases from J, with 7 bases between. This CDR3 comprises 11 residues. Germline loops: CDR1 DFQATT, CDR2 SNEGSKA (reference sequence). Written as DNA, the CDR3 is TGCAGTGCCGGACAGAACTATGGCTACACCTTC. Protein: CSAGQNYGYTF.

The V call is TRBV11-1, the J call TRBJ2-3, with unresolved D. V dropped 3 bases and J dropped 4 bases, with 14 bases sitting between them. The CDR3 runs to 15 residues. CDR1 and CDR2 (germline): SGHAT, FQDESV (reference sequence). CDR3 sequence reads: CASSLRGPLADTQYF. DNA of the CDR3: TGTGCCAGCAGCTTGAGAGGTCCCTTGGCAGATACGCAGTATTTT.

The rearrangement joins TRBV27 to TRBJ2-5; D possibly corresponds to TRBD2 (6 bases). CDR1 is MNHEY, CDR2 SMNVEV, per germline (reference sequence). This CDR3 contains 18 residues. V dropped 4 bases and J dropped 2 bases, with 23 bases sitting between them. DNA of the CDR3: TGTGCCAGCAGTTATCCATCGGGGCCCGGGGGTCCGCAAGAGACCCAGTACTTC. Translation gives CASSYPSGPGGPQETQYF.

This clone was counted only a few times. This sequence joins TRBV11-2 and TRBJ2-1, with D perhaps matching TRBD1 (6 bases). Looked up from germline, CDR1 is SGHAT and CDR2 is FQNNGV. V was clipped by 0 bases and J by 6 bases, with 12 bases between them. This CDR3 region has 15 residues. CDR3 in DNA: TGTGCCAGCAGCTTAGATCGCCTGGGGGCCAATGAGCAGTTCTTC. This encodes CASSLDRLGANEQFF.

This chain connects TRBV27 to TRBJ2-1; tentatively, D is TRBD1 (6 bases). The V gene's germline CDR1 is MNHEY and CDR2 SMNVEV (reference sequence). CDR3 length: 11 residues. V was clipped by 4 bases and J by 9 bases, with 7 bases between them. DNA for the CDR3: TGTGCCAGCAGTTACAGGGCTGAGCAGTTCTTC. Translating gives CASSYRAEQFF.

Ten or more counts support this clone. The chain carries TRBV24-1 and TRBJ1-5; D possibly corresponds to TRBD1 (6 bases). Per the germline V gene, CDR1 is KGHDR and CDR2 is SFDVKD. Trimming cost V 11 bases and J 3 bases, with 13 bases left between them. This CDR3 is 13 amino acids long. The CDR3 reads CANGAGVNQPQHF. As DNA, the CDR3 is TGTGCCAACGGAGCAGGGGTCAATCAGCCCCAGCATTTT.

The CDR3 sequence is CASSTAGTGRLATVYEQYF. CDR3 DNA sequence: TGTGCCAGTAGCACCGCCGGGACAGGTAGACTCGCTACGGTCTACGAGCAGTACTTC. J is TRBJ2-7 and V is TRBV19; 8 nucleotides align to TRBD1. Germline loops: CDR1 LNHDA, CDR2 SQIVND (reference sequence). Unmatched junction bases numbered 22, after V lost 6 bases and J lost 3 bases. The CDR3 length is 19 residues.

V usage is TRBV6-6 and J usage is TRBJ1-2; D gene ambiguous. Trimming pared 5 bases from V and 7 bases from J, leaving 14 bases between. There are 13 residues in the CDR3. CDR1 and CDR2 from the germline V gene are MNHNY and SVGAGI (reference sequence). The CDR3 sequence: CASSAGWEGGYTF. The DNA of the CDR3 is TGTGCCAGCAGTGCCGGGTGGGAGGGTGGCTACACCTTC.

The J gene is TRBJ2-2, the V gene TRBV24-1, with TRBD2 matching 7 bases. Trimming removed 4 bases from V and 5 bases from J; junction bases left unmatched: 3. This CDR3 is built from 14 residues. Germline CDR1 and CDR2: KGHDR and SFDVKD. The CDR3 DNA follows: TGTGCCACCAGTGACCAGCGGGGAACCGGGGAGCTGTTTTTT. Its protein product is CATSDQRGTGELFF.

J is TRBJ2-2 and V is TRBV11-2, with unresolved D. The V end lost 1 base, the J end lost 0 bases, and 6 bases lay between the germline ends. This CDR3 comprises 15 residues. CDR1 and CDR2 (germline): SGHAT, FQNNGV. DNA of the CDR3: TGTGCCAGCAGCTTAGCCGGGTCGAACACCGGGGAGCTGTTTTTT. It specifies CASSLAGSNTGELFF. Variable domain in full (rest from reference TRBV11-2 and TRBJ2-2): EAGVAQSPRYKIIEKRQSVAFWCNPISGHATLYWYQQILGQGPKLLIQFQNNGVVDDSQLPKDRFSAERLKGVDSTLKIQPAKLEDSAVYLCASSLAGSNTGELFFGEGSRLTVL.

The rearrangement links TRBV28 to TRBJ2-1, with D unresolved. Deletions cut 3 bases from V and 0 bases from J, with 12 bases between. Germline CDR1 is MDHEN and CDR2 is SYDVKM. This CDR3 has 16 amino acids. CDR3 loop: CASSLITLSSYNEQFF. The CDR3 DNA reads TGTGCCAGCAGTTTGATTACCCTGAGCTCCTACAATGAGCAGTTCTTC.

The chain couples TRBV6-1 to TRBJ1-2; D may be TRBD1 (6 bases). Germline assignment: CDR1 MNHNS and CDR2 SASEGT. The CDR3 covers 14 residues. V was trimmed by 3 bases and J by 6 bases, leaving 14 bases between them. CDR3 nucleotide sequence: TGTGCCAGCAGTGAGGGGATTTACAGGGATGGCTACACCTTC. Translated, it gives CASSEGIYRDGYTF.

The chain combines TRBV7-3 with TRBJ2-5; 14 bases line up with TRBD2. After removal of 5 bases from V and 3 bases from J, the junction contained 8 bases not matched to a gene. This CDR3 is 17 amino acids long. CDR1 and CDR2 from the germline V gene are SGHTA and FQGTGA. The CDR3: CASSPGTSGGLKETQYF. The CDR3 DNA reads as TGTGCCAGCAGCCCCGGGACTAGCGGGGGCCTGAAAGAGACCCAGTACTTC.

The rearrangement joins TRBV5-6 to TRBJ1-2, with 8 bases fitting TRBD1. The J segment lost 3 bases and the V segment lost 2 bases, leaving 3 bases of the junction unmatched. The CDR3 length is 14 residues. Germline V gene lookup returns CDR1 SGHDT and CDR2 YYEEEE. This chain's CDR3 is CASSFGQGYYGYTF. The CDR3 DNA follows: TGTGCCAGCAGCTTCGGACAGGGCTACTATGGCTACACCTTC.

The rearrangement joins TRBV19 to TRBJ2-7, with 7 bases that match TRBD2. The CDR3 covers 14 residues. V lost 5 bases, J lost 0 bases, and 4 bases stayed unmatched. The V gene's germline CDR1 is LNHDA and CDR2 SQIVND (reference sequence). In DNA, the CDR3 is TGTGCCAGTAGTGTCACTAGCGTCTCCTACGAGCAGTACTTC. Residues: CASSVTSVSYEQYF.

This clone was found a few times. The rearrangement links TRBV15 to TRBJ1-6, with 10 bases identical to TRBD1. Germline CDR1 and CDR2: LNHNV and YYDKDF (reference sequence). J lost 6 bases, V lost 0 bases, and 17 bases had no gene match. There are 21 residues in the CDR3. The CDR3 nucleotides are TGTGCCACCAGCAGAGAATATCCGGGACAGGGGCTTCCCTCCGGTAATTCACCCCTCCACTTT. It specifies CATSREYPGQGLPSGNSPLHF.

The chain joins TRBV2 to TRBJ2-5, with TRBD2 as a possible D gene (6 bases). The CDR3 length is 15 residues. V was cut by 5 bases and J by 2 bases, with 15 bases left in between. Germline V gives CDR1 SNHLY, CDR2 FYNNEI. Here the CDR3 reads CASSWIVGTQETQYF. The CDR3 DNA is TGTGCCAGCAGTTGGATAGTCGGGACTCAAGAGACCCAGTACTTC.

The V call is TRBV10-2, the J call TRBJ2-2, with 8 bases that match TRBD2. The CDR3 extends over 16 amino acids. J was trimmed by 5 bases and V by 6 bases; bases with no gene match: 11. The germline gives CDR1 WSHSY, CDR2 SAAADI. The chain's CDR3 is CASRAGTRGGTGELFF. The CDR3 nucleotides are TGCGCCAGCAGGGCCGGGACTAGAGGTGGAACCGGGGAGCTGTTTTTT.

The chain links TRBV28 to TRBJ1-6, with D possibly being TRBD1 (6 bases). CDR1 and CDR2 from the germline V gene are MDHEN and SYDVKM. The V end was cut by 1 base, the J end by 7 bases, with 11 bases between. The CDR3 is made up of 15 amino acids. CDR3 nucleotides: TGTGCCAGCAGTTTATACAACAGGGTGAATTCACCCCTCCACTTT. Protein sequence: CASSLYNRVNSPLHF.

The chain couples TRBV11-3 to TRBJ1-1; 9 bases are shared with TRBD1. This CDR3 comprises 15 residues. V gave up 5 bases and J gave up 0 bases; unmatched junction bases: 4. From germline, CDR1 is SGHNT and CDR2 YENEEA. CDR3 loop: CASSPGTGLNTEAFF. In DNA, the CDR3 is TGTGCCAGCAGCCCCGGGACAGGGTTGAACACTGAAGCTTTCTTT.

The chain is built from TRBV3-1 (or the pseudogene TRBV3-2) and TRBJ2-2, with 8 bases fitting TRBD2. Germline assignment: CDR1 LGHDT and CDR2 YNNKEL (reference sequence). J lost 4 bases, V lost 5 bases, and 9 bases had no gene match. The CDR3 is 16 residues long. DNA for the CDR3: TGTGCCAGCAGCTCCAATACGGGAGGGGGCACCGGGGAGCTGTTTTTT. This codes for CASSSNTGGGTGELFF.

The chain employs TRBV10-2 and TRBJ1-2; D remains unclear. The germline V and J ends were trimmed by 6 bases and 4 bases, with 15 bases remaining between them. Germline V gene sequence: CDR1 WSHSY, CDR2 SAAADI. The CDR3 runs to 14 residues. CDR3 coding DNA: TGCGCCAGCAGCGTCGCTAAATTCGGCTATGGCTACACCTTC. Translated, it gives CASSVAKFGYGYTF.